The 23 T cell receptor beta chains below come from one sample, sequenced in a study of blood T cell repertoires in COVID-19. The data were produced by immunoSEQ multiplex PCR, yet TCRdb's version contains in-frame clones alone and is incomplete. The table lists over 120,000 clones, roughly 80% of them singletons. What was sequenced was peripheral blood. The receptor source for this set is a woman aged 50 to 60 with active or convalescent COVID-19.

This chain links TRBV6-1 with TRBJ2-3; 7 nucleotides line up with TRBD1. The CDR3 loop spans 16 amino acids. Looked up from germline, CDR1 is MNHNS and CDR2 is SASEGT. J was trimmed by 3 bases and V by 3 bases; bases with no gene match: 9. The CDR3 sequence: CASSERQGVGTDTQYF. The CDR3 bases are TGTGCCAGCAGTGAGAGGCAGGGGGTTGGAACAGATACGCAGTATTTT.

This clone has just one count. The chain recombines TRBV5-1 with TRBJ1-1; no definite D call. This CDR3 is 12 amino acids long. The V gene lost 6 bases and the J gene lost 1 base, with 7 bases spanning the gap. The germline V gene has CDR1 SGHRS and CDR2 YFSETQ. Here the CDR3 DNA reads TGCGCCAGCAAGGCGGGGAACACTGAAGCTTTCTTT. The encoded protein is CASKAGNTEAFF.

A few counts support this clone. The J gene is TRBJ1-1, the V gene TRBV12-3 or TRBV12-4; 10 nucleotides align to TRBD1. This CDR3 is built from 12 residues. The trim removed 5 bases at V and 10 bases at J, leaving 4 bases unmatched. The CDR3 DNA sequence: TGTGCCAGCAGTCAGACAGGGGGCCCAGCTTTCTTT. It encodes CASSQTGGPAFF.

The V gene is TRBV5-1, the J gene TRBJ2-5; D remains unclear. Germline CDR1 reads SGHRS; CDR2 reads YFSETQ. This CDR3 is built from 13 residues. Trimming left V 0 bases short and J 2 bases short, with 5 bases between. DNA for the CDR3: TGCGCCAGCAGCTTGGACTGGCAAGAGACCCAGTACTTC. Protein: CASSLDWQETQYF.

The genes are TRBV9 and TRBJ2-3; TRBD2 matches 9 bases. The CDR3 extends over 17 amino acids. The ends lost 0 bases at V and 6 bases at J; junction bases unmatched: 11. The germline V gene has CDR1 SGDLS and CDR2 YYNGEE. The CDR3 region has the DNA TGTGCCAGCAGCGTAGGCGGCGGGAGGGCCCGGGGGGATACGCAGTATTTT. Protein sequence: CASSVGGGRARGDTQYF. Together with reference TRBV9 and TRBJ2-3, the CDR3 gives the full variable domain: DSGVTQTPKHLITATGQRVTLRCSPRSGDLSVYWYQQSLDQGLQFLIQYYNGEERAKGNILERFSAQQFPDLHSELNLSSLELGDSALYFCASSVGGGRARGDTQYFGPGTRLTVL.

This chain uses TRBV9 with TRBJ2-2; TRBD2 aligns across 7 bases. V lost 0 bases and J lost 7; bases outside the gene matches: 9. This CDR3 has 16 residues. Germline V lookup: CDR1 SGDLS, CDR2 YYNGEE. The CDR3 DNA is TGTGCCAGCAGCGTAGAAGGAGGGAGGGTAGTCGGGGAGCTGTTTTTT. This translates into CASSVEGGRVVGELFF. Full variable domain (rest looked up from reference TRBV9 and TRBJ2-2): DSGVTQTPKHLITATGQRVTLRCSPRSGDLSVYWYQQSLDQGLQFLIQYYNGEERAKGNILERFSAQQFPDLHSELNLSSLELGDSALYFCASSVEGGRVVGELFFGEGSRLTVL.

The chain recombines TRBV30 with TRBJ2-7; 10 bases fit TRBD2. After removal of 2 bases from V and 2 bases from J, the junction contained 3 bases not matched to a gene. Germline loops: CDR1 GTSNPN, CDR2 SVGIG (reference sequence). The CDR3 runs 14 residues. The CDR3 sequence: CAWSLAGDTYEQYF. CDR3 DNA sequence: TGTGCCTGGAGTCTAGCGGGAGACACCTACGAGCAGTACTTC.

Here the CDR3 reads CASSWRAENSPLHF. The CDR3 DNA follows: TGTGCCAGTAGTTGGAGGGCAGAAAATTCACCCCTCCACTTT. The chain joins TRBV19 to TRBJ1-6; D is uncertain. The CDR3 runs to 14 residues. Germline V gene sequence: CDR1 LNHDA, CDR2 SQIVND (reference sequence). Trimming took 5 bases from V and 7 from J, leaving 12 bases between them. Full variable domain (remainder filled in from reference TRBV19 and TRBJ1-6): DGGITQSPKYLFRKEGQNVTLSCEQNLNHDAMYWYRQDPGQGLRLIYYSQIVNDFQKGDIAEGYSVSREKKESFPLTVTSAQKNPTAFYLCASSWRAENSPLHFGNGTRLTVT.

The CDR3 region has the DNA TGCGCCAGCAGCCTCCGACCCGGGACAGGGAGAGAGACCCAGTACTTC. It codes for CASSLRPGTGRETQYF. The chain joins TRBV5-1 to TRBJ2-5; 9 bases agree with TRBD1. Germline V gene lookup returns CDR1 SGHRS and CDR2 YFSETQ. The CDR3 contains 16 residues. After removal of 4 bases from V and 4 bases from J, the junction contained 11 bases not matched to a gene.

The chain employs TRBV24-1 and TRBJ1-6; D uncertain. V lost 5 bases and J lost 10, with 11 bases in between. The CDR3 has 13 amino acids. Germline CDR1 KGHDR, CDR2 SFDVKD. For the CDR3, the DNA is TGTGCCACCAGTGTCGGAGCTAACTCACCCCTCCACTTT. Translation: CATSVGANSPLHF.

This rearrangement joins TRBV4-3 to TRBJ2-7; 11 bases agree with TRBD1. The V segment lost 0 bases and the J segment 2 bases; nucleotides outside the gene matches: 3. Germline V gene lookup returns CDR1 LGHNA and CDR2 YSLEER. CDR3 length: 16 amino acids. Here the CDR3 reads CASSQDRGQGAYEQYF. In DNA, the CDR3 is TGCGCCAGCAGCCAAGATAGGGGACAGGGGGCCTACGAGCAGTACTTC.

The chain has TRBV19 and TRBJ1-2, with D possibly being TRBD1 (6 bases). The CDR3 totals 16 residues. Germline-derived CDR1 and CDR2 are LNHDA and SQIVND (reference sequence). V dropped 6 bases and J dropped 4 bases, with 21 bases sitting between them. The DNA of the CDR3 is TGTGCCAGTAGAGAGGTGCCGGGGGGCATTAGCTATGGCTACACCTTC. Its translation is CASREVPGGISYGYTF.

The chain recombines TRBV28 with TRBJ2-7; 11 bases are shared with TRBD1. There are 14 residues in the CDR3. The trim removed 5 bases at V and 6 bases at J, leaving 6 bases unmatched. CDR1 is MDHEN and CDR2 is SYDVKM in the germline V gene. The CDR3 sequence: CASSTGTGGGEQYF. The CDR3 DNA follows: TGTGCCAGCAGTACCGGGACAGGGGGTGGCGAGCAGTACTTC.

This chain uses TRBV2 with TRBJ2-1, with TRBD2 matching over 10 bases. Germline V gene data show CDR1 as SNHLY and CDR2 as FYNNEI. The CDR3 has 16 residues. V was pared by 2 bases and J by 9 bases, with 10 bases of the junction left unmatched. In DNA, the CDR3 is TGTGCCAGCAGTGAATTGTTAGCGGGAGGCGGTAGTGAGCAGTTCTTC. Translation: CASSELLAGGGSEQFF. Looking up the rest from reference TRBV2 and TRBJ2-1 gives the full variable domain: EPEVTQTPSHQVTQMGQEVILRCVPISNHLYFYWYRQILGQKVEFLVSFYNNEISEKSEIFDDQFSVERPDGSNFTLKIRSTKLEDSAMYFCASSELLAGGGSEQFFGPGTRLTVL.

This chain uses TRBV9 with TRBJ1-3; a possible D gene is TRBD1 (5 bases). CDR3 size: 16 residues. The germline V gene encodes CDR1 SGDLS and CDR2 YYNGEE. V was clipped by 0 bases and J by 1 base, with 11 bases between them. The CDR3 loop is CASSVETGDSGNTIYF. Written as DNA, the CDR3 is TGTGCCAGCAGCGTAGAGACGGGGGATTCTGGAAACACCATATATTTT.

The chain is built from TRBV29-1 and TRBJ2-3; 7 positions match TRBD1. This CDR3 spans 16 amino acids. Germline CDR1 is SQVTM and CDR2 is ANQGSEA. V was clipped by 1 base and J by 2 bases; unmatched bases: 9. This chain's CDR3 is CSVEAVQGIYTDTQYF. CDR3 DNA: TGCAGCGTTGAAGCCGTACAGGGGATATACACAGATACGCAGTATTTT.

The genes are TRBV18 and TRBJ2-5, with 8 nucleotides matching TRBD1. The CDR3 has 16 residues. V was clipped by 5 bases and J by 5 bases; unmatched bases: 13. Germline assignment: CDR1 KGHSH and CDR2 LQKENI. CDR3 nucleotide sequence: TGTGCCAGCTCATCGTCTGGGACAGGAGGTCGGGAGACCCAGTACTTC. This gives the protein CASSSSGTGGRETQYF.

The rearrangement links TRBV28 to TRBJ1-3, with D hard to call. V was cut by 2 bases and J by 2 bases, with 10 bases left in between. CDR3 length: 15 residues. Germline V lookup: CDR1 MDHEN, CDR2 SYDVKM. This CDR3 is CASSLVVTTGNTIYF. The CDR3 coding sequence is TGTGCCAGCAGTTTAGTCGTGACAACTGGAAACACCATATATTTT.

The rearrangement links TRBV19 to TRBJ1-5, with a weak D call TRBD1 (6 bases). The CDR3 contains 15 residues. V gave up 2 bases and J gave up 7 bases, with 15 bases separating them. CDR1 LNHDA and CDR2 SQIVND come from the germline V gene (reference sequence). The CDR3 protein is CASSISLQGGQPQHF. DNA for the CDR3: TGTGCCAGTAGTATAAGTTTACAGGGTGGGCAGCCCCAGCATTTT. The full variable domain, rest sourced from reference TRBV19 and TRBJ1-5, is DGGITQSPKYLFRKEGQNVTLSCEQNLNHDAMYWYRQDPGQGLRLIYYSQIVNDFQKGDIAEGYSVSREKKESFPLTVTSAQKNPTAFYLCASSISLQGGQPQHFGDGTRLSIL.

The chain couples TRBV30 to TRBJ2-3; TRBD2 agrees at 7 bases. Germline loops: CDR1 GTSNPN, CDR2 SVGIG (reference sequence). This CDR3 has 14 residues. V lost 7 bases and J lost 5; bases outside the gene matches: 12. The CDR3 nucleotides read TGTGCCTCGGATCGAGGGAGGGCCTTAGATACGCAGTATTTT. This sequence encodes CASDRGRALDTQYF.

The rearrangement links TRBV27 to TRBJ2-3; the match to TRBD1 covers 7 bases. The V segment lost 4 bases and the J segment 6 bases; nucleotides outside the gene matches: 13. The germline gives CDR1 MNHEY, CDR2 SMNVEV (reference sequence). This CDR3 is 16 amino acids long. CDR3 region: CASSSSGTATTDTQYF. The CDR3 DNA sequence: TGTGCCAGCAGTTCGTCCGGGACAGCGACCACGGATACGCAGTATTTT.

This clone has only one observation. This chain links TRBV7-6 with TRBJ1-4, with 7 bases aligning to TRBD1. Germline-derived CDR1 and CDR2 are SGHVS and FNYEAQ. The CDR3 has 17 residues. V gave up 1 base and J gave up 5 bases; unmatched junction bases: 10. CDR3 DNA sequence: TGTGCCAGCAGCTTAGGATCTGGGGCAGGGGGAAATGAAAAACTGTTTTTT. Translation: CASSLGSGAGGNEKLFF.

This rearrangement joins TRBV10-3 to TRBJ2-1; tentatively, D is TRBD2 (5 bases). This CDR3 has 13 amino acids. Germline values: CDR1 ENHRY, CDR2 SYGVKD. Trimming shortened V by 8 bases and J by 9 bases, and 17 bases separated the two germline ends. CDR3 bases: TGTGCCATCGGGCCCTCGGACTCCCCTGAGCAGTTCTTC. It yields the protein CAIGPSDSPEQFF.